Only a few counts were recorded for the clone carrying this T cell receptor (beta chain). The antigen remains undetermined. This sample stems from a study of cytomegalovirus exposure and HLA in healthy donors. Findings and limits, study-wide: Among TCR beta chains, those listed as cytomegalovirus-associated numbered over 150. For most TCR sequences rarity was the rule, although some public TCRs occurred in many donors. Per published reports, the classifier diagnosed cytomegalovirus status with high specificity and sensitivity.

There are 16 residues in the CDR3. The ends lost 4 bases at V and 6 bases at J; junction bases unmatched: 12. From germline, CDR1 is SGHNT and CDR2 YYREEE (reference sequence). The PCR was carried out with 60 Vbeta primers and 13 Jbeta primers. Original methodology: As a later analysis found, there were 70 million to 90 million unique TCR beta chains, of which 8.5 million to 14 million were shared. Only in-frame clones appear in the TCRdb table, and some are missing; sequencing was by immunoSEQ multiplex PCR. The V and J calls and clone size are taken from that table; D and trimming were inferred from the DNA. Of 95,000 to 150,000 clones detected, 15% to 19% appear once; the ten largest clones hold 1.5% to 2%.

The clonotype comes from a woman aged 18-30 years in good health and CMV-seronegative. Sequencing was done on a sample of PBMCs. The chain links TRBV5-4 to TRBJ1-2; 10 nucleotides align to TRBD1. In nucleotides, the CDR3 is TGTGCCAGCAGCCCAGGGACAGGGGAGATTTTTAATGGCTACACCTTC. Its protein is CASSPGTGEIFNGYTF.